This TCR beta chain derives from a study of T cells in Graves' hyperthyroidism and ophthalmopathy. Study findings and constraints: Most thyroid clonotypes with frequency above 0.001 were detected in blood.

Amplification targeted TCR beta CDR3 regions from RNA transcripts. The TCR CDR3 first-round RT-PCR relied on the HTBI primer set. TCRdb reanalysed the multiplex PCR reads using MiXCR and keeps one entry per CDR3 protein. The data contain around 600,000 distinct CDR3 sequences, about a sixth of them seen just once; the ten biggest clones take up 2.5% to 4%. Trimming shortened V by 6 bases and J by 6 bases, and 14 bases separated the two germline ends. Germline V gives CDR1 SGHAT, CDR2 FQNNGV. The CDR3 spans 13 residues. This clonotype was counted ten times or more. Its target is unknown. Researchers barred patients who had uncontrolled infection, other autoimmune disease, pregnancy or lactation. Each 10 ml fresh peripheral blood draw supplied the PBMCs.

The chain uses TRBV11-2 and TRBJ2-5; D ambiguous. Sequencing was carried out using blood. This receptor was taken from a woman in her forties with Graves' ophthalmopathy. This CDR3 is CASSRDRQKTQYF. CDR3 DNA: TGTGCCAGCAGTCGAGACCGTCAAAAGACCCAGTACTTC. Looking up the rest from reference TRBV11-2 and TRBJ2-5 gives the full variable domain: EAGVAQSPRYKIIEKRQSVAFWCNPISGHATLYWYQQILGQGPKLLIQFQNNGVVDDSQLPKDRFSAERLKGVDSTLKIQPAKLEDSAVYLCASSRDRQKTQYFGPGTRLLVL.